Reported below is one T cell receptor beta chain. Its target is unknown. The sample is drawn from a study of post-analysis software for immune sequencing data. Study details: Relapsing-remitting, secondary progressive and progressive-relapsing forms of multiple sclerosis all featured among disease courses. The study, taken as a whole, reports: In multiple sclerosis, normalized Chao1 diversity was significantly below that of controls. There were five TRBV segments more frequent in patients than controls, and TRBV5-6, TRBV5-1 and TRBV20-1 were among them. With F measure, samples from one preparation batch clustered together strongly.

cDNA libraries for TCR beta contained unique molecular identifiers. Each sample of roughly 0.9 to 10 million input T cells yielded about 500,000 cDNA molecules, so each molecule approximated one T cell. TCRdb independently ran MiXCR on the PCR reads; one entry per CDR3 protein. The sample holds over 700,000 distinct CDR3 sequences, 25% to 30% seen once. Trimming took 1 base from V and 4 from J; bases not matched to a gene: 6. Germline CDR1 is SGHVS and CDR2 is FNYEAQ. CDR3 length equals 17 residues. V and J are TRBV7-6 and TRBJ2-1, with 11 bases identical to TRBD1. The material sequenced was blood. This TCR was recovered from a girl aged 10 to 17 with multiple sclerosis. In DNA form, the CDR3 reads TGTGCCAGCAGCTTAGTGGGGACAGGGGGTTCATACAATGAGCAGTTCTTC. Its protein is CASSLVGTGGSYNEQFF.